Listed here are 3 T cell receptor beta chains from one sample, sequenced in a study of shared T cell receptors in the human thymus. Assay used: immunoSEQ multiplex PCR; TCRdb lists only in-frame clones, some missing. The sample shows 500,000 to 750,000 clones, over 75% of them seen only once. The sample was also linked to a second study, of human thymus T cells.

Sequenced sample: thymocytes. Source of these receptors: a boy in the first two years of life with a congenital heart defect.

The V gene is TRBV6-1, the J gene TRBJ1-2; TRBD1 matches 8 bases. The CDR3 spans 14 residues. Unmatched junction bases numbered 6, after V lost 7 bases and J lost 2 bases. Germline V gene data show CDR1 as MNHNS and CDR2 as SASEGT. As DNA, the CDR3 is TGTGCCAGCAAATTGAGGACAGGGAACTATGGCTACACCTTC. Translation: CASKLRTGNYGYTF.

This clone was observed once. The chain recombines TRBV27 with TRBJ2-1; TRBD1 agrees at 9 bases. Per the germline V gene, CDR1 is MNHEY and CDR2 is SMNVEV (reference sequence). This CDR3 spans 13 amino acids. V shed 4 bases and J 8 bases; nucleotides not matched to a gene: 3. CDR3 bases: TGTGCCAGCAGTTCGGACAGGGGAGATGAGCAGTTCTTC. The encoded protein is CASSSDRGDEQFF.

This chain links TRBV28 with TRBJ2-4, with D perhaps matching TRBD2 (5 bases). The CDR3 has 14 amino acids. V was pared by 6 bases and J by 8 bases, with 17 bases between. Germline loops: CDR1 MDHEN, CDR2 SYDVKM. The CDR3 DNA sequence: TGTGCCAGCAGCCAGAGGACCCCCGGGGACATTCAGTACTTC. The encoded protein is CASSQRTPGDIQYF.